What follows are 4 T cell receptor beta chains derived from one specimen sequenced in a study of blood T cell repertoires in COVID-19. Measured with immunoSEQ multiplex PCR; TCRdb has only the in-frame clones, and not every one. The table has hundreds of thousands of clones, 75% to 90% seen once. The sequenced sample consisted of PBMCs or T cells enriched from blood (not recorded which). These receptors all come from a man under 40 who had recovered from COVID-19.

The V call is TRBV12-3 or TRBV12-4, the J call TRBJ2-7, with 7 bases lining up with TRBD1. This CDR3 comprises 12 residues. V lost 2 bases, J lost 6 bases, and 1 base stayed unmatched. The CDR3 DNA reads TGTGCCAGCAGTTTATCAGGGGGCGAGCAGTACTTC. Translating gives CASSLSGGEQYF.

J is TRBJ2-1 and V is TRBV9; 8 nucleotides align to TRBD2. The CDR3 length is 16 residues. The V and J ends lost 0 bases and 2 bases, in that order; junction bases with no gene match: 4. Germline CDR1 SGDLS, CDR2 YYNGEE. CDR3 sequence reads: CASSVVAGLAYNEQFF. CDR3 in DNA: TGTGCCAGCAGCGTAGTAGCGGGATTAGCCTACAATGAGCAGTTCTTC.

This clone appeared once. The chain joins TRBV27 to TRBJ2-7; TRBD2 agrees at 12 bases. The V segment lost 5 bases and the J segment 2 bases; nucleotides outside the gene matches: 4. Germline V gene sequence: CDR1 MNHEY, CDR2 SMNVEV (reference sequence). This CDR3 contains 15 residues. Here the CDR3 reads CASSGRLAGAYEQYF. The CDR3 region has the DNA TGTGCCAGCAGTGGAAGACTAGCGGGAGCCTACGAGCAGTACTTC.

J is TRBJ2-7 and V is TRBV11-2, with 11 bases identical to TRBD2. The CDR3 runs 17 residues. The germline CDR1 and CDR2 sequences are SGHAT and FQNNGV. The trim removed 5 bases at V and 3 bases at J, leaving 12 bases unmatched. CDR3 amino acids: CASSLAPPSGGHYEQYF. DNA for the CDR3: TGTGCCAGCAGCCTCGCGCCTCCTAGCGGGGGGCACTACGAGCAGTACTTC.